The 29 T cell receptor beta chains in this list originate from one sample, sequenced in a study of shared clonotypes between healthy human individuals. TCRdb keeps only in-frame clones here, not all; method: immunoSEQ multiplex PCR. The data contain about 680,000 clones, around four fifths of them singletons. The sample comprised memory CD4+ T cells sorted from blood. Documented subset: CD45RA-negative fraction. The source is a woman under 40 in good health.

This clone was picked up one time. The chain employs TRBV30 and TRBJ1-4; TRBD1 is a possible D gene (5 bases). Germline lookup yields CDR1 GTSNPN and CDR2 SVGIG (reference sequence). V was clipped by 2 bases and J by 4 bases, with 14 bases between them. The CDR3 length is 15 residues. The CDR3 protein is CAWSHPGDNNEKLFF. CDR3 nucleotide sequence: TGTGCCTGGAGTCACCCGGGGGATAATAATGAAAAACTGTTTTTT.

The V call is TRBV11-2, the J call TRBJ1-3; D gene uncertain. The CDR3 runs 15 residues. V lost 6 bases, J lost 0 bases, and 12 bases lay in between. Per the germline V gene, CDR1 is SGHAT and CDR2 is FQNNGV. The CDR3 loop reads CASSSPRDSGNTIYF. The CDR3 nucleotides are TGTGCCAGCAGTTCTCCACGGGACTCTGGAAACACCATATATTTT.

This clone was seen a handful of times. The rearrangement joins TRBV5-1 to TRBJ1-1, with unresolved D. Germline V gives CDR1 SGHRS, CDR2 YFSETQ. The CDR3 spans 14 residues. The germline V and J ends were trimmed by 0 bases and 1 base, with 7 bases remaining between them. The CDR3 sequence is CASSLEAGNTEAFF. The CDR3 DNA is TGCGCCAGCAGCTTGGAAGCGGGGAACACTGAAGCTTTCTTT.

As concerns this clone: One end of the junction does not line up with germline, which may come from a read error. The CDR3 nucleotides are TGTGCCGTCAGAGACGGGGACTCCTACGAGCAGTACTTC. Protein: CAVRDGDSYEQYF. This sequence joins TRBV10-3 and TRBJ2-7; weak D call: TRBD2 (5 bases). From germline, CDR1 is ENHRY and CDR2 SYGVKD. The CDR3 contains 13 residues.

This chain joins TRBV4-1 and TRBJ2-2; tentative D call: TRBD2 (7 bases). Trimming removed 0 bases at V and 4 bases at J, with 15 bases between. From germline, CDR1 is MGHRA and CDR2 YSYEKL. The CDR3 is 17 residues long. CDR3 in DNA: TGCGCCAGCAGCCAAGATCGGGGGGCTCAAGTCACCGGGGAGCTGTTTTTT. Translation gives CASSQDRGAQVTGELFF.

This clone appeared a few times. The rearrangement links TRBV18 to TRBJ2-3, with 12 bases matching TRBD2. Germline CDR1 and CDR2: KGHSH and LQKENI. The CDR3 has 15 residues. V lost 6 bases to trimming and J lost 6 bases; unmatched junction nucleotides: 7. In DNA, the CDR3 is TGTGCCAGCTCCCGACTAGCGGGAGTGAGGGATACGCAGTATTTT. Protein: CASSRLAGVRDTQYF.

This clone was seen once. The J gene is TRBJ2-1, the V gene TRBV10-3; D may be TRBD1 (5 bases). The CDR3 loop spans 14 amino acids. The V gene's germline CDR1 is ENHRY and CDR2 SYGVKD. Deletions cut 8 bases from V and 2 bases from J, with 13 bases between. This CDR3 reads CAISPKTAYNEQFF. CDR3 DNA: TGTGCCATCTCCCCTAAGACAGCCTACAATGAGCAGTTCTTC.

The chain recombines TRBV19 with TRBJ2-2; D might be TRBD1 (6 bases). The CDR3 covers 15 residues. V lost 7 bases and J 5 bases, leaving 17 bases between the germline ends. Germline values: CDR1 LNHDA, CDR2 SQIVND (reference sequence). CDR3 loop: CASTGRGKGTGELFF. The CDR3 nucleotides read TGTGCCAGTACCGGCAGGGGTAAGGGTACCGGGGAGCTGTTTTTT.

This clone was observed once. The chain couples TRBV29-1 to TRBJ1-2; D might be TRBD1 (5 bases). CDR1 is SQVTM and CDR2 is ANQGSEA in the germline V gene. The CDR3 is 12 residues long. V was clipped by 8 bases and J by 6 bases, with 16 bases between them. The DNA of the CDR3 is TGCAGCTCCTATCTCAGGGACCATGGCTACACCTTC. It yields the protein CSSYLRDHGYTF. Variable domain in full (rest from reference TRBV29-1 and TRBJ1-2): SAVISQKPSRDICQRGTSLTIQCQVDSQVTMMFWYRQQPGQSLTLIATANQGSEATYESGFVIDKFPISRPNLTFSTLTVSNMSPEDSSIYLCSSYLRDHGYTFGSGTRLTVV.

The chain carries TRBV10-1 and TRBJ2-3, with 9 bases lining up with TRBD2. The V segment lost 4 bases and the J segment 0 bases; nucleotides outside the gene matches: 11. The CDR3 loop spans 18 amino acids. From germline, CDR1 is WNHNN and CDR2 SYGVQD (reference sequence). CDR3 sequence reads: CASSGGPGLALSTDTQYF. DNA of the CDR3: TGCGCCAGCAGTGGGGGTCCGGGACTAGCCTTGAGCACAGATACGCAGTATTTT.

The V gene is TRBV14, the J gene TRBJ2-1, with 9 bases matching TRBD1. The CDR3 sequence is 16 residues long. The germline CDR1 and CDR2 sequences are SGHDN and FVKESK. Unmatched junction bases numbered 10, after V lost 2 bases and J lost 8 bases. The CDR3 DNA reads TGTGCCAGCAGCCAAAGAAAGGACAGGGGTCGGCATGAGCAGTTCTTC. This gives the protein CASSQRKDRGRHEQFF.

In this sample, this clone turned up a few times. The V call is TRBV5-1, the J call TRBJ2-5, with TRBD1 identical over 9 bases. This CDR3 comprises 14 residues. V shed 4 bases, J shed 5 bases, and the junction held 6 bases outside the gene matches. Germline CDR1 reads SGHRS; CDR2 reads YFSETQ. For the CDR3, the DNA is TGCGCCAGCAGCGAGGGACAGGGCGGCGAGACCCAGTACTTC. As protein: CASSEGQGGETQYF.

The chain carries TRBV28 and TRBJ1-2; D remains ambiguous. The ends were cut back, 4 bases at V and 3 bases at J, with 9 bases in the middle. CDR3 length: 13 residues. In germline, CDR1 is MDHEN, CDR2 SYDVKM. This chain's CDR3 is CASSSLSYYGYTF. The CDR3 DNA is TGTGCCAGCAGTTCTTTATCTTACTATGGCTACACCTTC.

This chain connects TRBV28 to TRBJ1-1; D remains ambiguous. Deletions cut 3 bases from V and 3 bases from J, with 8 bases between. The CDR3 runs 13 residues. Germline V gene data show CDR1 as MDHEN and CDR2 as SYDVKM. The CDR3 sequence is CASSFQRYTEAFF. CDR3 in DNA: TGTGCCAGCAGTTTTCAAAGGTACACTGAAGCTTTCTTT.

Remarks on this clone: Additional DNA sequences in this sample encode the identical CDR3. CDR3 in DNA: TGTGCCAGCAGCGTAGCTTGGGGGTCTGGAAACACCATATATTTT. Its translation: CASSVAWGSGNTIYF. The chain couples TRBV9 to TRBJ1-3, with D maybe TRBD1 (5 bases). Germline CDR1 and CDR2: SGDLS and YYNGEE. With 0 bases removed from V and 1 base from J, the gap between germline ends came to 8 bases. The CDR3 is 15 residues long.

This chain connects TRBV15 to TRBJ2-7, with D possibly being TRBD1 or TRBD2 (5 bases each). The CDR3 runs to 15 residues. V shed 5 bases and J shed 6 bases, with 20 bases lying between them. The germline gives CDR1 LNHNV, CDR2 YYDKDF (reference sequence). CDR3 amino acids: CATSYMQGARFEQYF. The CDR3 coding sequence is TGTGCCACCAGCTACATGCAGGGAGCGAGGTTCGAGCAGTACTTC.

This chain uses TRBV27 with TRBJ2-1; 13 bases are a match to TRBD2. With 6 bases clipped from V and 0 bases from J, the junction kept 8 bases outside the gene matches. Looked up from germline, CDR1 is MNHEY and CDR2 is SMNVEV (reference sequence). CDR3 size: 18 residues. CDR3: CASRMGTSGTYSYNEQFF. The CDR3 bases are TGTGCCAGCAGGATGGGGACTAGCGGGACCTACTCCTACAATGAGCAGTTCTTC.

The rearrangement joins TRBV28 to TRBJ2-3; maybe TRBD1 (8 bases). The CDR3 has 17 residues. Trimming stripped 4 bases from V and 6 bases from J, with 23 bases between. Germline CDR1 reads MDHEN; CDR2 reads SYDVKM. CDR3 amino acids: CASSSYRGGIAGDTQYF. DNA for the CDR3: TGTGCCAGCAGTTCTTACAGGGGGGGAATAGCGGGCGATACGCAGTATTTT.

The table lists this clone with a count of one. The chain carries TRBV7-6 and TRBJ2-5; 10 bases align to TRBD2. The J call may be faulty, since TRBJ2-7 better matches the DNA end. The CDR3 extends over 16 amino acids. CDR1 SGHVS and CDR2 FNYEAQ come from the germline V gene. The CDR3 DNA sequence: TGTGCCAGCAGCGCCCGGTCCCCCAGCGGGAGGGCCGAGCAGTACTTC. It yields the protein CASSARSPSGRAEQYF.

The chain recombines TRBV5-6 with TRBJ2-3, with D uncertain. CDR1 SGHDT and CDR2 YYEEEE come from the germline V gene. The V gene lost 6 bases and the J gene lost 1 base, with 9 bases spanning the gap. The CDR3 runs to 13 residues. The CDR3 region is CASTSAGTDTQYF. CDR3 bases: TGTGCCAGCACCTCGGCGGGCACAGATACGCAGTATTTT.

The chain has TRBV28 and TRBJ2-4; D ambiguous. Trimming took off 6 bases at V and 8 bases at J, with 11 bases between the two ends. Germline CDR1 reads MDHEN; CDR2 reads SYDVKM. CDR3 length: 12 amino acids. CDR3 in DNA: TGTGCCAGCAGGACGAGTAGGGACATTCAGTACTTC. It is translated as CASRTSRDIQYF.

The sample holds a few counts of this clone. The chain combines TRBV7-2 with TRBJ2-1, with no clear D. The length of the CDR3 is 13 residues. V gave up 2 bases and J gave up 6 bases, with 8 bases separating them. The V gene's germline CDR1 is SGHTA and CDR2 FQGNSA. CDR3 amino acids: CASSLWPRNEQFF. The CDR3 DNA reads TGTGCCAGCAGCTTATGGCCCCGCAATGAGCAGTTCTTC.

V gene TRBV9 combines with J gene TRBJ1-2; maybe TRBD1 (5 bases). The germline V and J ends were trimmed by 4 bases and 0 bases, with 10 bases remaining between them. Germline lookup yields CDR1 SGDLS and CDR2 YYNGEE. This CDR3 region has 14 residues. CDR3 amino acids: CASSPDTTNYGYTF. In DNA form, the CDR3 reads TGTGCCAGCAGCCCGGACACTACTAACTATGGCTACACCTTC.

The chain is built from TRBV10-3 and TRBJ1-2, with D tentatively TRBD1 (5 bases). The CDR3 totals 13 residues. V gave up 7 bases and J gave up 4 bases, with 13 bases separating them. The germline gives CDR1 ENHRY, CDR2 SYGVKD. The CDR3 protein is CAIKRGEGYGYTF. The CDR3 nucleotides read TGTGCCATCAAACGGGGGGAGGGCTATGGCTACACCTTC.

The chain employs TRBV5-6 and TRBJ2-5; D gene unclear. V lost 2 bases and J lost 2, with 10 bases in between. From germline, CDR1 is SGHDT and CDR2 YYEEEE. The CDR3 loop spans 14 amino acids. The CDR3 region is CASSFTWAQETQYF. The CDR3 nucleotides read TGTGCCAGCAGCTTCACCTGGGCGCAAGAGACCCAGTACTTC.

This clone was counted a few times. This chain uses TRBV28 with TRBJ2-7, with TRBD1 identical over 8 bases. Losses at the gene ends were 6 bases for V and 6 bases for J; bases not matched to a gene: 10. CDR3 length: 14 residues. Looked up from germline, CDR1 is MDHEN and CDR2 is SYDVKM. The CDR3 region is CASSRGQALGEQYF. The CDR3 nucleotides are TGTGCCAGCAGCAGGGGACAGGCTCTTGGCGAGCAGTACTTC.

This rearrangement joins TRBV15 to TRBJ2-7; TRBD2 matches at 7 bases. Germline CDR1 is LNHNV and CDR2 is YYDKDF (reference sequence). CDR3 length: 15 residues. The V and J ends lost 2 bases and 3 bases, in that order; junction bases with no gene match: 7. As DNA, the CDR3 is TGTGCCACCAGCAGAAGCGGGATAAGTCACTACGAGCAGTACTTC. Translated, it gives CATSRSGISHYEQYF. Combining the CDR3 with reference TRBV15 and TRBJ2-7 gives the whole variable domain DAMVIQNPRYQVTQFGKPVTLSCSQTLNHNVMYWYQQKSSQAPKLLFHYYDKDFNNEADTPDNFQSRRPNTSFCFLDIRSPGLGDTAMYLCATSRSGISHYEQYFGPGTRLTVT.

This clone was found a few times. V usage is TRBV5-1 and J usage is TRBJ2-5, with 8 bases fitting TRBD2. The CDR3 is made up of 17 amino acids. V was pared by 4 bases and J by 5 bases, with 16 bases of the junction left unmatched. From germline, CDR1 is SGHRS and CDR2 YFSETQ. CDR3 nucleotides: TGCGCCAGCAGCCAAACGGTAACGGGAGGGCCCGCTGAGACCCAGTACTTC. Protein sequence: CASSQTVTGGPAETQYF.

V gene TRBV28 combines with J gene TRBJ1-2; no clear D gene. Germline values: CDR1 MDHEN, CDR2 SYDVKM. Trimming took 2 bases from V and 0 from J, leaving 13 bases between them. CDR3 length: 16 amino acids. The CDR3 sequence is CASSLPSRPPNYGYTF. In DNA, the CDR3 is TGTGCCAGCAGTTTACCCTCAAGGCCTCCTAACTATGGCTACACCTTC.